Listed below are T cell receptor beta chains from one sample, sequenced in a study of blood T cell repertoires in COVID-19. Only in-frame clones appear in the TCRdb table, and some are missing; sequencing was by immunoSEQ multiplex PCR. Counted here are fewer than 200,000 clones, about 88% occurring once; the ten biggest clones make up 2.5% to 3.5%. The sequenced sample consisted of peripheral blood. The receptors were sampled from a man in his forties or fifties with active or convalescent COVID-19. CDR3s include the opening cysteine and the closing phenylalanine or tryptophan. A D gene is named only where the DNA matches it firmly. Some rows mark clone size as missing; the rest say once, few, many or name a class of expanded clone.

>TRBJ1-3|TRBD1|TRBV7-9|.
CASSTGGGGNTIYF
TGTGCCAGCAGCACAGGGGGCGGGGGAAACACCATATATTTT
>TRBJ2-1|.|TRBV5-1|.
CASSLQNEQFF
TGCGCCAGCAGCTTACAAAATGAGCAGTTCTTC
>TRBJ2-7|TRBD1|TRBV5-4|.
CASSSLTGTHYEQYF
TGTGCCAGCAGCTCCCTGACAGGGACCCACTACGAGCAGTACTTC
>TRBJ1-1|TRBD1|TRBV10-3|.
CARLRTGVSTEAFF
TGTGCCAGATTGCGGACAGGGGTTTCCACTGAAGCTTTCTTT
>TRBJ1-2|TRBD1|TRBV24-1|.
CATSVTGLSRYTF
TGTGCCACCAGTGTGACAGGGCTTTCTCGCTACACCTTC
>TRBJ2-5|TRBD1|TRBV28|.
CASSPHRGEVQETQYF
TGTGCCAGCAGTCCCCACAGGGGGGAGGTCCAAGAGACCCAGTACTTC
>TRBJ2-1|TRBD1|TRBV10-3|.
CATSLGTGYGNEQFF
TGTGCCACATCGTTGGGGACAGGTTATGGAAATGAGCAGTTCTTC
>TRBJ1-1|.|TRBV10-1|.
CASSESGGLTEAFF
TGCGCCAGCAGTGAGTCCGGGGGACTCACTGAAGCTTTCTTT
>TRBJ2-7|.|TRBV5-1|.
CASSLGQISYEQYF
TGCGCCAGCAGCTTGGGTCAAATCTCCTACGAGCAGTACTTC
>TRBJ2-5|.|TRBV30|.
CAWSAGRGVTQYF
TGTGCCTGGAGTGCCGGCCGGGGTGTGACCCAGTACTTC
>TRBJ2-5|TRBD2|TRBV6-1|.
CASSETSGGAETQYF
TGTGCCAGCAGTGAAACTAGCGGGGGGGCAGAGACCCAGTACTTC
>TRBJ2-1|.|TRBV28|.
CASSGDNNEQFF
TGTGCCAGCAGTGGGGACAATAATGAGCAGTTCTTC
>TRBJ1-1|TRBD1|TRBV9|.
CATSPTGSGTEAFF
TGTGCCACATCCCCGACAGGGTCAGGTACTGAAGCTTTCTTT
>TRBJ1-6|.|TRBV12-3/TRBV12-4|.
CASSLQGNSPLHF
TGTGCCAGCAGTTTACAGGGTAATTCACCCCTCCACTTT
>TRBJ2-3|TRBD1|TRBV6-2/TRBV6-3|.
CASSDRGGDTQYF
TGTGCCAGCAGCGACAGGGGGGGAGATACGCAGTATTTT
>TRBJ2-7|.|TRBV5-6|.
CASSFPGQSYEQYF
TGTGCCAGCAGCTTTCCCGGACAGTCCTACGAGCAGTACTTC
>TRBJ2-5|TRBD2|TRBV7-9|.
CASRERGGLETQYF
TGTGCCAGCAGGGAGCGGGGGGGCCTTGAGACCCAGTACTTC
>TRBJ2-2|TRBD2|TRBV6-1|.
CASSDHPPGLAIVTGELFF
TGTGCCAGCAGTGATCATCCCCCGGGACTAGCGATTGTCACCGGGGAGCTGTTTTTT
>TRBJ2-2|TRBD2|TRBV24-1|.
CATSDRIAGETGELFF
TGTGCCACCAGTGACCGAATAGCGGGAGAGACCGGGGAGCTGTTTTTT
>TRBJ1-5|.|TRBV6-1|.
CASSDGTGTSGQPQHF
TGTGCCAGCAGTGACGGTACCGGGACTTCGGGTCAGCCCCAGCATTTT
>TRBJ2-1|.|TRBV5-4|.
CASSGPRTAKGEQFF
TGTGCCAGCAGCGGGCCCCGGACTGCAAAGGGTGAGCAGTTCTTC
>TRBJ1-2|TRBD1|TRBV28|.
CASSFRDRNPNYGYTF
TGTGCCAGCAGTTTCCGGGACAGAAATCCTAACTATGGCTACACCTTC
>TRBJ2-3|TRBD2|TRBV9|.
CASSVASGPLVAQYF
TGTGCCAGCAGCGTAGCTAGCGGGCCCCTGGTAGCGCAGTATTTT
>TRBJ1-1|.|TRBV20-1|.
CSALTDTEAFF
TGCAGTGCCCTCACGGACACTGAAGCTTTCTTT
>TRBJ1-3|.|TRBV4-1|.
CASSPGWPYSGNTIYF
TGCGCCAGCAGCCCCGGGTGGCCCTACTCTGGAAACACCATATATTTT
>TRBJ2-7|.|TRBV29-1|.
CSAAQGEGYEQYF
TGCAGCGCCGCACAGGGTGAAGGATACGAGCAGTACTTC
>TRBJ1-3|.|TRBV3-1/TRBV3-2|once
CASSPRQDARNTIYF
TGTGCCAGCAGCCCTCGACAGGATGCGCGAAACACCATATATTTT
>TRBJ1-3|TRBD1|TRBV29-1|few
CSSGQAAGNTIYF
TGCAGCTCTGGACAGGCTGCTGGAAACACCATATATTTT
>TRBJ1-3|TRBD1|TRBV7-2|.
CASTTDRSGNTIYF
TGTGCCAGCACCACGGACAGGTCAGGAAACACCATATATTTT
>TRBJ1-1|TRBD1|TRBV7-2|.
CASSLDRTGILAFF
TGTGCCAGCAGCTTAGATCGGACAGGGATTTTGGCTTTCTTT
>TRBJ1-1|TRBD1|TRBV5-4|.
CASSLGTGLNTEAFF
TGTGCCAGCAGCTTGGGGACAGGGCTTAACACTGAAGCTTTCTTT
>TRBJ2-5|.|TRBV11-3|.
CASSSYRTETQYF
TGTGCCAGCAGCAGTTACAGGACGGAGACCCAGTACTTC
>TRBJ1-4|.|TRBV15|.
CATQRVAGANEKLFF
TGTGCCACACAACGAGTGGCGGGGGCTAATGAAAAACTGTTTTTT
>TRBJ2-7|TRBD1|TRBV3-1/TRBV3-2|.
CASSQFFRDRRYEQYF
TGTGCCAGCAGCCAATTCTTCCGGGACAGGAGATACGAGCAGTACTTC